This passage covers 22 T cell receptor beta chains from one sample sequenced in a study of blood T cell repertoires in COVID-19. This table comes from immunoSEQ multiplex PCR, and its TCRdb copy is limited to in-frame clones, with some not included. The sample holds roughly 200,000 clones, roughly four fifths seen once. Sequenced sample: peripheral blood. The receptors come from a man between 45 and 60 years old who had recovered from COVID-19.

The chain uses TRBV30 and TRBJ2-2; D call uncertain. Germline V CDR1 and CDR2: GTSNPN, SVGIG (reference sequence). This CDR3 comprises 13 residues. V lost 1 base and J lost 1, with 4 bases in between. CDR3 region: CAWSAVNTGELFF. The CDR3 nucleotides read TGTGCCTGGAGTGCGGTGAACACCGGGGAGCTGTTTTTT. Filled out from reference TRBV30 and TRBJ2-2, the complete variable domain reads SQTIHQWPATLVQPVGSPLSLECTVEGTSNPNLYWYRQAAGRGLQLLFYSVGIGQISSEVPQNLSASRPQDRQFILSSKKLLLSDSGFYLCAWSAVNTGELFFGEGSRLTVL.

This clone was detected only once. The CDR3 protein is CASSYSGGRISEQFF. The CDR3 bases are TGTGCCAGCAGTTACTCAGGCGGGAGAATAAGTGAGCAGTTCTTC. The chain links TRBV6-6 to TRBJ2-1; TRBD2 agrees at 7 bases. In germline, CDR1 is MNHNY, CDR2 SVGAGI (reference sequence). V was clipped by 0 bases and J by 9 bases; unmatched bases: 8. The CDR3 sequence is 15 residues long.

This clone was counted between two and nine times. The V gene is TRBV7-9, the J gene TRBJ2-6; D gene unclear. This CDR3 has 15 residues. The V gene's germline CDR1 is SEHNR and CDR2 FQNEAQ (reference sequence). V was trimmed by 1 base and J by 2 bases, leaving 6 bases between them. CDR3 sequence reads: CASSLVVAGANVLTF. DNA of the CDR3: TGTGCCAGCAGCTTAGTCGTCGCTGGGGCCAACGTCCTGACTTTC.

The V gene is TRBV11-2, the J gene TRBJ2-7; D call uncertain. The CDR3 is made up of 13 amino acids. Per the germline V gene, CDR1 is SGHAT and CDR2 is FQNNGV. Trimming pared 1 base from V and 3 bases from J, leaving 7 bases between. The CDR3 region is CASSLVPYYEQYF. The CDR3, as DNA: TGTGCCAGCAGCTTAGTGCCCTACTACGAGCAGTACTTC.

This clone was seen only a few times. The chain carries TRBV7-2 and TRBJ2-5, with TRBD2 identical over 8 bases. This CDR3 is 14 amino acids long. Germline loops: CDR1 SGHTA, CDR2 FQGNSA. V dropped 2 bases and J dropped 4; count of bases not matched to a gene: 3. The CDR3 region has the DNA TGTGCCAGCAGCTTAAGCGGGAGAGGAGAGACCCAGTACTTC. This codes for CASSLSGRGETQYF.

This clone was recorded only once. The rearrangement links TRBV29-1 to TRBJ2-2; D remains unclear. Trimming shortened V by 7 bases and J by 4 bases, and 10 bases separated the two germline ends. The CDR3 is 12 residues long. Germline loops: CDR1 SQVTM, CDR2 ANQGSEA. The DNA of the CDR3 is TGCAGCGCCGTCAAGAGCACCGGGGAGCTGTTTTTT. As protein: CSAVKSTGELFF.

The rearrangement uses TRBV6-4 and TRBJ2-1; the D gene is possibly TRBD2 (5 bases). This CDR3 is 15 amino acids long. Trimming removed 7 bases at V and 4 bases at J, with 17 bases between. CDR1 and CDR2 (germline): MRHNA, SNTAGT. The DNA for the CDR3 is TGTGCCAGCATAAGCGGTCAGGCCAGATACAATGAGCAGTTCTTC. Translated: CASISGQARYNEQFF.

V and J are TRBV2 and TRBJ1-5; D remains ambiguous. Trimming pared 4 bases from V and 4 bases from J, leaving 17 bases between. This CDR3 is built from 16 residues. CDR1 is SNHLY and CDR2 is FYNNEI in the germline V gene. The CDR3 DNA reads TGTGCCAGCAGTGGAGAAGCCTTCCGGAGGAATCAGCCCCAGCATTTT. Protein sequence: CASSGEAFRRNQPQHF.

V usage is TRBV19 and J usage is TRBJ1-5, with unresolved D. CDR3 length: 13 amino acids. V lost 4 bases and J lost 7, with 11 bases in between. Germline CDR1 and CDR2: LNHDA and SQIVND (reference sequence). The CDR3 loop is CASSTQRAQPQHF. The CDR3 bases are TGTGCCAGTAGTACCCAGAGGGCCCAGCCCCAGCATTTT.

The J gene is TRBJ2-1, the V gene TRBV7-9; 7 positions agree with TRBD2. Trimming cost V 4 bases and J 1 base; bases outside gene matches: 1. The CDR3 contains 14 residues. Germline V lookup: CDR1 SEHNR, CDR2 FQNEAQ (reference sequence). This CDR3 is CASSSGLSYNEQFF. The CDR3 region has the DNA TGTGCCAGCAGCTCGGGACTATCCTACAATGAGCAGTTCTTC. Together with reference TRBV7-9 and TRBJ2-1, the CDR3 gives the full variable domain: DTGVSQNPRHKITKRGQNVTFRCDPISEHNRLYWYRQTLGQGPEFLTYFQNEAQLEKSRLLSDRFSAERPKGSFSTLEIQRTEQGDSAMYLCASSSGLSYNEQFFGPGTRLTVL.

The chain recombines TRBV29-1 with TRBJ2-3, with TRBD1 identical over 9 bases. Germline V CDR1 and CDR2: SQVTM, ANQGSEA. This CDR3 spans 13 amino acids. J was trimmed by 4 bases and V by 3 bases; bases with no gene match: 2. DNA of the CDR3: TGCAGCGTTGAGGGACAGGGACCAGATACGCAGTATTTT. Its protein product is CSVEGQGPDTQYF.

This chain links TRBV30 with TRBJ2-5, with 11 bases lining up with TRBD1. J lost 5 bases, V lost 5 bases, and 7 bases had no gene match. Germline assignment: CDR1 GTSNPN and CDR2 SVGIG (reference sequence). This CDR3 region has 14 residues. The CDR3 DNA is TGTGCCTGGGGACAGGGGGCAGGTATGGAGACCCAGTACTTC. This gives the protein CAWGQGAGMETQYF.

The V call is TRBV28, the J call TRBJ2-7; 8 bases match TRBD2. The CDR3 totals 14 residues. V gave up 7 bases and J gave up 0 bases; unmatched junction bases: 5. The germline gives CDR1 MDHEN, CDR2 SYDVKM. This chain's CDR3 is CASNLSGSSYEQYF. CDR3 nucleotides: TGTGCCAGCAACCTCAGCGGGAGCTCCTACGAGCAGTACTTC.

V usage is TRBV11-2 and J usage is TRBJ2-5; D call uncertain. Trimming took off 2 bases at V and 2 bases at J, with 12 bases between the two ends. Germline lookup yields CDR1 SGHAT and CDR2 FQNNGV. The CDR3 sequence is 15 residues long. CDR3 bases: TGTGCCAGCAGCTTAAGAGGAGTCCAGCAAGAGACCCAGTACTTC. Its protein is CASSLRGVQQETQYF.

The chain recombines TRBV11-2 with TRBJ1-2, with TRBD1 as a possible D gene (6 bases). The CDR3 runs to 15 residues. Between the trimmed V and J ends, which lost 5 bases and 4 bases, there was a span of 17 bases. Germline loops: CDR1 SGHAT, CDR2 FQNNGV. As DNA, the CDR3 is TGTGCCAGCAGCCTGGGGGACACTCGATTCTATGGCTACACCTTC. Its translation: CASSLGDTRFYGYTF.

The chain links TRBV9 to TRBJ1-1; D is undetermined. Germline loops: CDR1 SGDLS, CDR2 YYNGEE. The ends were cut back, 2 bases at V and 1 base at J, with 9 bases in the middle. The CDR3 length is 14 residues. The CDR3 loop reads CASSVLTGNTEAFF. The CDR3 bases are TGTGCCAGCAGCGTTCTAACGGGGAACACTGAAGCTTTCTTT. Using reference TRBV9 and TRBJ1-1 for the parts outside the CDR3, the full variable domain is DSGVTQTPKHLITATGQRVTLRCSPRSGDLSVYWYQQSLDQGLQFLIQYYNGEERAKGNILERFSAQQFPDLHSELNLSSLELGDSALYFCASSVLTGNTEAFFGQGTRLTVV.

This chain connects TRBV5-1 to TRBJ2-5; 8 nucleotides align to TRBD1. V shed 2 bases and J 0 bases; nucleotides not matched to a gene: 6. CDR1 SGHRS and CDR2 YFSETQ come from the germline V gene. The CDR3 is 16 amino acids. The CDR3 here is CASSLGGTGYQETQYF. The DNA for the CDR3 is TGCGCCAGCAGCTTAGGAGGGACAGGATACCAAGAGACCCAGTACTTC.

The rearrangement joins TRBV11-2 to TRBJ1-1; D possibly corresponds to TRBD1 (6 bases). CDR1 and CDR2 from the germline V gene are SGHAT and FQNNGV. V lost 9 bases, J lost 4 bases, and 18 bases lay in between. The CDR3 has 14 amino acids. This CDR3 reads CASSKGGGVTEAFF. For the CDR3, the DNA is TGTGCCAGTTCAAAAGGGGGGGGTGTCACTGAAGCTTTCTTT.

This chain connects TRBV28 to TRBJ2-5; D is undetermined. CDR3 length: 17 residues. Between the trimmed V and J ends, which lost 3 bases and 6 bases, there was a span of 23 bases. Germline lookup yields CDR1 MDHEN and CDR2 SYDVKM. CDR3 DNA sequence: TGTGCCAGCAGTTTCCGACCAGGCCGCCACCCTGGGCAGACCCAGTACTTC. Translated, it gives CASSFRPGRHPGQTQYF.

This clone occurred once. The chain combines TRBV2 with TRBJ2-2, with D possibly matching TRBD2 (6 bases). This CDR3 has 14 residues. V lost 6 bases and J lost 2, with 10 bases in between. Germline V gene lookup returns CDR1 SNHLY and CDR2 FYNNEI. CDR3 sequence: CASRGLLNTGELFF. The CDR3 DNA is TGTGCCAGCAGAGGACTACTTAACACCGGGGAGCTGTTTTTT.

The chain recombines TRBV27 with TRBJ2-7; 10 nucleotides agree with TRBD2. V lost 3 bases and J lost 6; bases outside the gene matches: 11. The CDR3 contains 16 residues. Germline-derived CDR1 and CDR2 are MNHEY and SMNVEV (reference sequence). The CDR3 loop reads CASSLRLAGEGSEQYF. The DNA of the CDR3 is TGTGCCAGCAGTTTGAGGCTAGCGGGAGAGGGCAGCGAGCAGTACTTC.

The rearrangement joins TRBV19 to TRBJ2-7, with D tentatively TRBD2 (5 bases). V was pared by 9 bases and J by 7 bases, with 22 bases between. Germline V gives CDR1 LNHDA, CDR2 SQIVND (reference sequence). The CDR3 consists of 14 residues. This CDR3 reads CASGAVDPGGEQYF. In DNA form, the CDR3 reads TGTGCCAGCGGAGCCGTGGACCCAGGAGGAGAGCAGTACTTC.